The entry below describes one T cell receptor (beta chain). The antigen it binds to is not known. Per-base quality was not reported, and no clone a single base away is much larger than it. The junction carries 9 bases between V and J, which are trimmed by 3 bases and 0 bases respectively. CDR1 and CDR2, looked up from the germline V gene, are SGHVS and FQNEAQ. The CDR3 contains 15 residues, cysteine and phenylalanine counted. The read is trimmed to its CDR3 DNA, 45 bases read in frame from base 1. The data were obtained in a study of blood T cell repertoires in COVID-19 (dated by TCRdb to the early 2020s). With regard to the full study: The collaborator samples originated in the United States, Italy and Spain and spanned the acute and convalescent phases of COVID-19. The prospective study material was composed of cDNA or gDNA derived from T cells, B-cell-depleted T cells, or PBMCs. Deeply sampled blood TCRbeta repertoires from subjects exposed to, actively infected with, or recovered from COVID-19 were included in the dataset. A freely available public database, intended as a resource for researchers studying the immune response to SARS-CoV-2, is where the repertoires were released. Samples came from the ongoing ImmuneRACE study (first 160 participants) plus 1,254 subjects from 6 global collaborators. Nearly every sample came with metadata listing a de-identified subject ID, COVID-19 status, age in years and sex. HLA class I and class II types, where available, came from metadata supplied by the sample provider rather than from assay-based typing.

TCRbeta CDR3 regions were amplified from genomic DNA using the immunoSEQ Assay, a bias-controlled multiplex PCR. Processing in the source paper ran as follows. Within the assay, amplification of reference gene primers was used to estimate how many nucleated cells each sample contained. To quantify the absolute abundance of each unique TCRbeta CDR3 rearrangement, sequence reads were collapsed and filtered. For each sample, productive Simpson clonality was calculated as the square root of Simpson's diversity index over productive rearrangements. The source is immuneACCESS, and TCRdb retained only in-frame sequences with V and J called. Part of the clones is not carried over; for the studies checked, unresolved V genes explain less than half of this, and the remainder is unexplained. V, J and clone size were drawn from that table, and D and trimming were deduced from the DNA. This sample lists 100,000 to 120,000 clones; 88% were detected once. 2.4% of the sample is held by the ten biggest clonotypes.

Collaborating institutions collected whole blood in K2EDTA tubes following their own protocols. For TCRbeta analysis, collaborators shipped samples in one of three forms: frozen whole blood, isolated PBMCs, or DNA extracted from either of those sample types. General study outcomes and caveats: The quantity of clinical and demographic metadata differed by source and by participant and was supplied without curation.

This receptor was obtained from a human donor in a cohort sampled during active COVID-19. The chain is made from TRBV7-8 and TRBJ2-1, with the D gene too uncertain to name. Sequenced input: peripheral blood. The CDR3 reads as follows: CASSLFDSSYNEQFF. The DNA is as follows: TGTGCCAGCAGCTTGTTCGACTCCTCCTACAATGAGCAGTTCTTC. Joined to the reference TRBV7-8 and TRBJ2-1 proteins, this CDR3 gives the full variable domain: GAGVSQSPRYKVAKRGQDVALRCDPISGHVSLFWYQQALGQGPEFLTYFQNEAQLDKSGLPSDRFFAERPEGSVSTLKIQRTQQEDSAVYLCASSLFDSSYNEQFFGPGTRLTVL.